The 12 T cell receptor beta chains given below trace back to one sample, sequenced in a study of blood T cells in healthy people across ages (dated by TCRdb to between 2014 and 2017). Receptors were amplified or captured by 5' RACE. Sequencing was carried out with an Illumina HiSeq 2500. A second PCR of roughly 7 to 11 cycles was performed with a sample-barcoded 5' primer and a J-beta primer mix. Using fastp at Q25 and MiXCR, TCRdb reprocessed the public reads and kept productive beta chains. Rows matching on CDR3 protein sequence are summarized as one entry with the most common DNA and genes. Within this sample are around 970,000 distinct CDR3 sequences, with 51% of them counted one time only. The biggest ten clones account for over 20% of the sample. What was sequenced was blood. The receptors originated from a woman aged 60 to 75 in good health.

This clonotype showed up just a few times. This sequence joins TRBV6-1 and TRBJ1-5; D is perhaps TRBD1 (6 bases). CDR1 is MNHNS and CDR2 is SASEGT in the germline V gene. The CDR3 sequence is 20 residues long. Trimming pared 6 bases from V and 0 bases from J, leaving 27 bases between. The CDR3 here is CASRRYRDTVRQNSNQPQHF. The CDR3 DNA follows: TGTGCCAGCAGGCGATACCGGGACACCGTACGTCAAAATAGCAATCAGCCCCAGCATTTT.

V gene TRBV5-1 combines with J gene TRBJ2-5, with 7 bases matching TRBD1. The germline gives CDR1 SGHRS, CDR2 YFSETQ. The V and J ends lost 4 bases and 5 bases, in that order; junction bases with no gene match: 11. This CDR3 spans 15 amino acids. Here the CDR3 reads CASSNAGGSRETQYF. DNA for the CDR3: TGCGCCAGCAGCAACGCAGGGGGTTCTAGGGAGACCCAGTACTTC.

Only a few counts were recorded for this clonotype. The chain couples TRBV5-1 to TRBJ2-7, with D uncertain. Germline lookup yields CDR1 SGHRS and CDR2 YFSETQ. With 5 bases removed from V and 6 bases from J, the gap between germline ends came to 18 bases. This CDR3 comprises 14 residues. The CDR3 DNA is TGCGCCAGCAGGACCGGGTCCCGAGAGCGCGAGCAGTACTTC. Its translation: CASRTGSREREQYF.

This chain joins TRBV29-1 and TRBJ2-5; 8 nucleotides agree with TRBD2. V lost 8 bases to trimming and J lost 5 bases; unmatched junction nucleotides: 7. The length of the CDR3 is 12 residues. From germline, CDR1 is SQVTM and CDR2 ANQGSEA. The CDR3 here is CSSGGGHETQYF. CDR3 DNA sequence: TGCAGCTCGGGGGGGGGTCACGAGACCCAGTACTTC.

V usage is TRBV20-1 and J usage is TRBJ2-3, with 8 bases identical to TRBD2. Losses at the gene ends were 5 bases for V and 1 base for J; bases not matched to a gene: 8. CDR1 and CDR2 from the germline V gene are DFQATT and SNEGSKA (reference sequence). The CDR3 covers 15 residues. The CDR3 nucleotides are TGCAGTGCTTCCTTACTAGCGGACCGCACAGATACGCAGTATTTT. Its translation: CSASLLADRTDTQYF.

V usage is TRBV3-1 and J usage is TRBJ2-5, with no clear D. Germline V gives CDR1 LGHDT, CDR2 YNNKEL (reference sequence). The CDR3 extends over 15 amino acids. V lost 1 base and J 3 bases, leaving 12 bases between the germline ends. The CDR3 loop is CASSQVERAKETQYF. DNA of the CDR3: TGTGCCAGCAGCCAAGTTGAGCGAGCCAAAGAGACCCAGTACTTC.

The chain links TRBV5-5 to TRBJ2-1; D possibly matches TRBD1 or TRBD2 (5 bases each). This CDR3 region has 17 residues. Per the germline V gene, CDR1 is SGHKS and CDR2 is YYEKEE (reference sequence). Between the trimmed V and J ends, which lost 4 bases and 0 bases, there was a span of 17 bases. CDR3 amino acids: CASSPGLGPASYNEQFF. DNA for the CDR3: TGTGCCAGCAGCCCGGGGTTGGGGCCTGCCTCCTACAATGAGCAGTTCTTC. Combining the CDR3 with reference TRBV5-5 and TRBJ2-1 gives the whole variable domain DAGVTQSPTHLIKTRGQQVTLRCSPISGHKSVSWYQQVLGQGPQFIFQYYEKEERGRGNFPDRFSARQFPNYSSELNVNALLLGDSALYLCASSPGLGPASYNEQFFGPGTRLTVL.

This chain links TRBV5-1 with TRBJ2-3; 9 nucleotides line up with TRBD1. V shed 2 bases, J shed 8 bases, and the junction held 12 bases outside the gene matches. CDR3 length: 16 amino acids. In germline, CDR1 is SGHRS, CDR2 YFSETQ. In DNA, the CDR3 is TGCGCCAGCAGCTTCCGGGACAGGGCCTCAGTTGGTACGCAGTATTTT. Amino acids: CASSFRDRASVGTQYF.

V usage is TRBV7-2 and J usage is TRBJ2-1; weak D call: TRBD1 (5 bases). The CDR3 is 15 residues long. V was trimmed by 3 bases and J by 6 bases, leaving 15 bases between them. Germline V lookup: CDR1 SGHTA, CDR2 FQGNSA. The CDR3 region is CASSFPPQGTNEQFF. In nucleotides, the CDR3 is TGTGCCAGCAGCTTCCCCCCTCAGGGTACCAATGAGCAGTTCTTC.

The chain joins TRBV5-1 to TRBJ1-2; D is undetermined. This CDR3 region has 15 residues. Germline CDR1 SGHRS, CDR2 YFSETQ. Trimming took 0 bases from V and 5 from J, leaving 14 bases between them. The CDR3 spells CASSLAGHGPYGYTF. The DNA for the CDR3 is TGCGCCAGCAGCTTGGCCGGGCATGGCCCGTATGGCTACACCTTC.

This clonotype was seen a single time. V and J are TRBV24-1 and TRBJ2-1; weak D call: TRBD2 (6 bases). Deletions cut 4 bases from V and 8 bases from J, with 17 bases between. The V gene's germline CDR1 is KGHDR and CDR2 SFDVKD. There are 15 residues in the CDR3. CDR3 in amino acids: CATSDTLANSYEQFF. The CDR3 DNA sequence: TGTGCCACCAGTGACACCCTAGCGAACAGCTATGAGCAGTTCTTC.

This clonotype has only a few counts. DNA of the CDR3: TGTGCCACCAGCGGGGGGATCCAAGAGACCCAGTACTTC. As protein: CATSGGIQETQYF. The chain combines TRBV15 with TRBJ2-5; a weak D match, TRBD2 (6 bases). The V end was cut by 5 bases, the J end by 1 base, with 8 bases between. The V gene's germline CDR1 is LNHNV and CDR2 YYDKDF (reference sequence). The CDR3 extends over 13 amino acids.